This TCR beta chain is from a study of T cells in Graves' hyperthyroidism and ophthalmopathy. Study conclusions and caveats: Before onset, by a median of about seven months, the model predicted ophthalmopathy.

Those patients with uncontrolled infection, other autoimmune disease, pregnancy or lactation were excluded. Diagnoses used clinical symptoms, serum thyroxine and TRAb, thyroid ultrasound and orbital computed tomography. Extraction of PBMCs used roughly 9.3 ml of fresh peripheral blood. Details on this clonotype: The antigen is unknown.

The CDR3 is made up of 13 amino acids. V shed 8 bases and J 2 bases; nucleotides not matched to a gene: 5. The germline V gene encodes CDR1 LNHDA and CDR2 SQIVND (reference sequence). Researchers amplified the TCR beta CDR3 regions from RNA transcripts. Initially, a first-round RT-PCR of the TCR CDR3 employed the HTBI primer set. TCRdb re-called the multiplex PCR reads through MiXCR, storing one row per CDR3 protein. The sample holds roughly 650,000 distinct CDR3 sequences, around 16% seen once. The receptor was derived from a woman aged 40 to 49 with Graves' ophthalmopathy. Sequencing was done on a sample of blood. The chain carries TRBV19 and TRBJ1-2, with 7 bases fitting TRBD1. Here the CDR3 DNA reads TGTGCCAGTCGGGACAGCCTAAACTATGGCTACACCTTC. This codes for CASRDSLNYGYTF. Supplemented by reference TRBV19 and TRBJ1-2, the full variable domain reads DGGITQSPKYLFRKEGQNVTLSCEQNLNHDAMYWYRQDPGQGLRLIYYSQIVNDFQKGDIAEGYSVSREKKESFPLTVTSAQKNPTAFYLCASRDSLNYGYTFGSGTRLTVV.